This record covers a single T cell receptor beta chain. Its antigen is as yet unknown. This entry comes from a study of cytomegalovirus exposure and HLA in healthy donors. PCR amplification relied on 60 Vbeta primers (plus 13 Jbeta primers). This table comes from immunoSEQ multiplex PCR, and its TCRdb copy is limited to in-frame clones, with some not included. The sample carries approximately 130,000 clones, 85% to 90% recorded once. From germline, CDR1 is SGDLS and CDR2 YYNGEE. Losses at the gene ends were 3 bases for V and 5 bases for J; bases not matched to a gene: 1. The CDR3 extends over 14 amino acids. Findings of the study overall: A later analysis linked about 17,000 TCR beta sequences to HLA alleles at 0.05 false discovery rate.

This chain connects TRBV9 to TRBJ2-4, with 11 bases aligning to TRBD1. This TCR derives from a woman aged 25 to 39 in good health and CMV-seropositive. The sequenced material came from PBMCs. The CDR3 nucleotides read TGTGCCAGCAGCGCGGACAGGGGGCAAAACATTCAGTACTTC. This encodes CASSADRGQNIQYF.